This T cell receptor beta chain was observed in a study of naive and memory T cell subsets. Study-wide points: From naive to CM, EM and EMRA, diversity decreased and Gini increased.

This clonotype was detected once. Its target is unknown. The beta constant-region primer was an equimolar mix of two oligonucleotides covering TRBC1 and TRBC2. Ligated cDNA was amplified by four rounds of PCR with nested alpha and beta constant-region primers and SP2. One entry per CDR3 protein, called by TCRdb with MiXCR from the UMI-ligation and nested PCR reads. The sample contains around 110,000 distinct CDR3 sequences, 36% of which appear only once. Sequential positive selection took CD4 T cells first, then CD8 T cells. Cells stained for CD3, CD4, CD8, CD45RA and CD27 were sorted into four subsets. Germline V CDR1 and CDR2: LGHDT, YNNKEL (reference sequence). V was clipped by 3 bases and J by 1 base, with 12 bases between them. There are 15 residues in the CDR3.

The source material was central memory CD4+ T cells from blood. This clonotype originated in a human donor in good health. The chain links TRBV3-1 to TRBJ2-5; the D is unclear. CDR3 coding DNA: TGTGCCAGCAGCCATTTTTCCCCAACCCAAGAGACCCAGTACTTC. It yields the protein CASSHFSPTQETQYF.